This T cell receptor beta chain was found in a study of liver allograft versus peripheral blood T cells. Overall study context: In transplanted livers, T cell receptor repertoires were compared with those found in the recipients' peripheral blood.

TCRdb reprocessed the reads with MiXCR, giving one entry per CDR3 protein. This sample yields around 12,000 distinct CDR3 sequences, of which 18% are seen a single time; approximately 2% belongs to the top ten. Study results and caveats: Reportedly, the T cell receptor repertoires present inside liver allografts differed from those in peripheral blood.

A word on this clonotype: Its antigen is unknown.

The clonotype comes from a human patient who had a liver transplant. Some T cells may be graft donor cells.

The DNA for the CDR3 is TGTGCCAGCAGTTCCGGGCTCTCCTACAATGAGCAGTTCTTC. Protein: CASSSGLSYNEQFF. The chain links TRBV11-3 to TRBJ2-1; D is ambiguous. The CDR3 length is 14 residues. Trimming removed 6 bases at V and 0 bases at J, with 9 bases between. Looked up from germline, CDR1 is SGHNT and CDR2 is YENEEA. Together with reference TRBV11-3 and TRBJ2-1, the CDR3 gives the full variable domain: EAGVVQSPRYKIIEKKQPVAFWCNPISGHNTLYWYLQNLGQGPELLIRYENEEAVDDSQLPKDRFSAERLKGVDSTLKIQPAELGDSAVYLCASSSGLSYNEQFFGPGTRLTVL.